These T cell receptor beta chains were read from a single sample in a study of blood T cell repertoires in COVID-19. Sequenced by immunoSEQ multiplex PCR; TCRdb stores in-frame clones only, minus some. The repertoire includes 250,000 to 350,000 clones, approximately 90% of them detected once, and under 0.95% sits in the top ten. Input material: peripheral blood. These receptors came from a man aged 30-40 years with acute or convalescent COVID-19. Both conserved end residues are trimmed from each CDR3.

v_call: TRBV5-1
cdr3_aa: ASKEQGGSPLH

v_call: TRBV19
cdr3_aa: ASSEQGARGGELF

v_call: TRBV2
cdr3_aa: ASMARFANTGELF

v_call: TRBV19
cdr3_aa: ASRGGVGGGQETQY

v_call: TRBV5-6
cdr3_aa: ASSLTGGQEAF

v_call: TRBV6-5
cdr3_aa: ASSSRLTGEGSPLH

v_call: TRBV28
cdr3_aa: ASSLRSWTALSYEQY

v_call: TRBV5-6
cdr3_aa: ASSFFGLGSYNEQF

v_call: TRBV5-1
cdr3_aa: ASSPGTDPPKLF

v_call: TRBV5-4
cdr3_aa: ASTRGSGEFAVTDTQY

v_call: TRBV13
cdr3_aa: ASSFGQANGELF

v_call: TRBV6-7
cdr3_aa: ASSSSGVNYGYT

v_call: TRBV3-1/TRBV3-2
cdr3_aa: ASRGQGKLFGYT

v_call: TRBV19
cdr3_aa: ASSIGPGPGELF

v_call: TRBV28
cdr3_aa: ASASGGRPRAEQY

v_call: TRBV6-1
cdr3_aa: ASSEGHRNEKLF